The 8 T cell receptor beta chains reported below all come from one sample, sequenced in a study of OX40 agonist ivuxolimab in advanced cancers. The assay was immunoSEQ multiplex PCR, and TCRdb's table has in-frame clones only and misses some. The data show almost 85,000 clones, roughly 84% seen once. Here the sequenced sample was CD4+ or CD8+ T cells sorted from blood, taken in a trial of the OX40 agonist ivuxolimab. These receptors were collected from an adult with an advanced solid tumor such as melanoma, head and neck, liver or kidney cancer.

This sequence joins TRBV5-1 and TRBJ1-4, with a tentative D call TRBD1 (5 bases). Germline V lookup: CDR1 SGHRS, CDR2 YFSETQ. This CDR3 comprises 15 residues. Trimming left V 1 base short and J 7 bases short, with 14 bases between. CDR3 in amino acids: CASSLMWGAGEKLFF. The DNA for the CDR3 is TGCGCCAGCAGCTTGATGTGGGGCGCAGGTGAAAAACTGTTTTTT.

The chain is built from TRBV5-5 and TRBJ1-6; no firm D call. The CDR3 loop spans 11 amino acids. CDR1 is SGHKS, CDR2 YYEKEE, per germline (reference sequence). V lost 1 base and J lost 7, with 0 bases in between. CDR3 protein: CASSLNSPLHF. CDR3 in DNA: TGTGCCAGCAGCTTGAATTCACCCCTCCACTTT.

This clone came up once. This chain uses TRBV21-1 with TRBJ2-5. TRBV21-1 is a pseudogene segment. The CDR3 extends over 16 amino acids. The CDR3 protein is CASSKVRGAKRETQYF. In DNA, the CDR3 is TGTGCCAGCAGCAAAGTTAGGGGAGCAAAAAGAGAGACCCAGTACTTC.

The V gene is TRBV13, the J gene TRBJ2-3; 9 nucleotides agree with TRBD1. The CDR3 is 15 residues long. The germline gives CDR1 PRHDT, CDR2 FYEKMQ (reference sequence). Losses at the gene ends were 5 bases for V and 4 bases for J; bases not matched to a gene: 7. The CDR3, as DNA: TGTGCCAGCAGCCCTACAGGGGGCGCTGCAGATACGCAGTATTTT. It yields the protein CASSPTGGAADTQYF.

CDR3 sequence: CATSSASGRAWNEQYF. The CDR3 nucleotides read TGTGCCACCAGCAGTGCTAGCGGGAGGGCCTGGAACGAGCAGTACTTC. The chain combines TRBV15 with TRBJ2-7; the match to TRBD2 covers 12 bases. V gave up 3 bases and J gave up 5 bases; unmatched junction bases: 8. Germline lookup yields CDR1 LNHNV and CDR2 YYDKDF (reference sequence). The CDR3 length is 16 residues.

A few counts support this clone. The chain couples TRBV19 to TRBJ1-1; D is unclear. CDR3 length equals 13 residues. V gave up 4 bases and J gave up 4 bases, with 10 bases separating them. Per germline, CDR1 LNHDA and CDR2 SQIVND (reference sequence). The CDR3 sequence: CASSREGTTEAFF. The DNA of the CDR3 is TGTGCCAGTAGTAGGGAGGGAACCACTGAAGCTTTCTTT.

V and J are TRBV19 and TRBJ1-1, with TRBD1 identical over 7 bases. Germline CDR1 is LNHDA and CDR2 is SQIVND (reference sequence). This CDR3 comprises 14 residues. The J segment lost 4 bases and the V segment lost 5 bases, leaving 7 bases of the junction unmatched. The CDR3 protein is CASSQGQLGTEAFF. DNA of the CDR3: TGTGCCAGTAGTCAGGGACAGTTGGGCACTGAAGCTTTCTTT.

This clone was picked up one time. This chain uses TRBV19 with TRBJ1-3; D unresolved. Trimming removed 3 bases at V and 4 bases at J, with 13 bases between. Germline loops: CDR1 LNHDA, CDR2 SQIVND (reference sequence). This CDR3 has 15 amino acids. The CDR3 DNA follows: TGTGCCAGTAGTATGAGGAAGGGCCCCGGAAACACCATATATTTT. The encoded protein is CASSMRKGPGNTIYF.